These 20 T cell receptor beta chains were all obtained from the same sample, sequenced in a study of regulatory T cells in long-lasting Graves disease. Both iRepertoire HTBI primers and Arm-PCR of CDR3 regions were used to build the TCR beta libraries. TCRdb re-derived calls from the multiplex PCR reads in MiXCR, one entry per CDR3 protein. The table records 400,000 to 500,000 distinct CDR3 sequences, approximately 23% of them present only once. Time point: persistent/refractory GD, antithyroid drugs over 5 years with positive TRAb. Extracted RNA from PBMCs served as the source of the TCR library. Sample: peripheral blood mononuclear cells (PBMCs), taken when the disease was refractory, from a patient treated with antithyroid drugs. The origin of the receptors is a female donor with Graves disease.

The chain has TRBV5-1 and TRBJ2-1; 8 bases fit TRBD2. Germline lookup yields CDR1 SGHRS and CDR2 YFSETQ. Trimming at V came to 0 bases and at J to 8 bases, leaving 13 bases not matched to a gene. The CDR3 is 17 residues long. The CDR3 here is CASSLAASGLPGDEQFF. As DNA, the CDR3 is TGCGCCAGCAGCTTGGCGGCTAGCGGGCTCCCGGGAGATGAGCAGTTCTTC.

The CDR3 loop reads CSASRRVGTDEQFF. The CDR3 bases are TGCAGTGCTAGTCGGCGGGTTGGGACGGATGAGCAGTTCTTC. J is TRBJ2-1 and V is TRBV20-1; tentatively, D is TRBD1 or TRBD2 (5 bases each). The CDR3 has 14 residues. Trimming removed 3 bases at V and 8 bases at J, with 17 bases between. The V gene's germline CDR1 is DFQATT and CDR2 SNEGSKA (reference sequence).

This chain joins TRBV24-1 and TRBJ2-1; D is perhaps TRBD1 or TRBD2 (5 bases each). CDR1 is KGHDR and CDR2 is SFDVKD in the germline V gene. The CDR3 is 13 amino acids. Trimming shortened V by 9 bases and J by 5 bases, and 13 bases separated the two germline ends. The CDR3 sequence: CATEGRVDNEQFF. The CDR3 region has the DNA TGTGCCACCGAGGGCAGGGTGGACAATGAGCAGTTCTTC.

V gene TRBV20-1 combines with J gene TRBJ2-4; 8 bases map to TRBD2. J lost 0 bases, V lost 0 bases, and 4 bases had no gene match. Germline V gene sequence: CDR1 DFQATT, CDR2 SNEGSKA (reference sequence). The CDR3 consists of 16 residues. The CDR3: CSARDSGGPAKNIQYF. CDR3 coding DNA: TGCAGTGCTAGAGATTCGGGGGGGCCAGCCAAAAACATTCAGTACTTC.

This clonotype occurred many times. The chain has TRBV30 and TRBJ1-1; unclear D gene. The ends were cut back, 4 bases at V and 1 base at J, with 4 bases in the middle. There are 11 residues in the CDR3. Germline V CDR1 and CDR2: GTSNPN, SVGIG (reference sequence). CDR3 sequence: CAWMGNTEAFF. In DNA form, the CDR3 reads TGTGCCTGGATGGGGAACACTGAAGCTTTCTTT.

The V call is TRBV20-1, the J call TRBJ2-3; 9 nucleotides match TRBD2. CDR1 and CDR2 from the germline V gene are DFQATT and SNEGSKA (reference sequence). This CDR3 is built from 15 residues. The V and J ends lost 6 bases and 5 bases, in that order; junction bases with no gene match: 12. The CDR3 sequence is CSASSAGGQIDTQYF. DNA of the CDR3: TGCAGTGCCAGCTCCGCGGGGGGGCAGATAGATACGCAGTATTTT.

This clonotype was seen only a few times. J is TRBJ1-2 and V is TRBV4-3, with TRBD1 as a possible D gene (5 bases). Germline CDR1 and CDR2: LGHNA and YSLEER. V gave up 0 bases and J gave up 8 bases, with 13 bases separating them. The CDR3 loop spans 14 amino acids. CDR3: CASSQDNKGRGYTF. The CDR3 DNA reads as TGCGCCAGCAGCCAAGATAATAAGGGGCGAGGCTACACCTTC.

In this sample, this clonotype turned up many times. The chain employs TRBV11-2 and TRBJ2-5, with TRBD2 matching 8 bases. The CDR3 covers 16 residues. Germline assignment: CDR1 SGHAT and CDR2 FQNNGV. V was clipped by 5 bases and J by 1 base; unmatched bases: 9. The CDR3 sequence is CASSQGSGGSQETQYF. DNA for the CDR3: TGTGCCAGCAGCCAGGGGAGCGGGGGTTCCCAAGAGACCCAGTACTTC. The full variable domain, its missing parts supplied by reference TRBV11-2 and TRBJ2-5, is EAGVAQSPRYKIIEKRQSVAFWCNPISGHATLYWYQQILGQGPKLLIQFQNNGVVDDSQLPKDRFSAERLKGVDSTLKIQPAKLEDSAVYLCASSQGSGGSQETQYFGPGTRLLVL.

In this sample, this clonotype turned up many times. This chain connects TRBV28 to TRBJ1-5; no definite D call. This CDR3 contains 14 residues. V was shortened by 7 bases and J by 3 bases, with 13 bases between the two germline ends. From germline, CDR1 is MDHEN and CDR2 SYDVKM. Here the CDR3 reads CASTPAGANQPQHF. As DNA, the CDR3 is TGTGCCAGCACTCCGGCAGGCGCCAATCAGCCCCAGCATTTT.

This clonotype was detected many times. The CDR3 DNA follows: TGTGCCAGCAGCTGGGGACTAGTATTGGGAGAGGGGGAGACCCAGTACTTC. The encoded protein is CASSWGLVLGEGETQYF. V and J are TRBV5-6 and TRBJ2-5; 8 positions agree with TRBD2. This CDR3 spans 17 amino acids. Germline V gene lookup returns CDR1 SGHDT and CDR2 YYEEEE. Trimming took 3 bases from V and 5 from J; bases not matched to a gene: 15.

The chain combines TRBV19 with TRBJ1-5; possible D gene TRBD1, 5 bases. V lost 6 bases to trimming and J lost 7 bases, with 19 bases between them. The CDR3 sequence is 15 residues long. Germline-derived CDR1 and CDR2 are LNHDA and SQIVND (reference sequence). The CDR3 region has the DNA TGTGCCAGTAGCCCCGCTGGGGGGTCAGGGCAGCCCCAGCATTTT. It specifies CASSPAGGSGQPQHF.

There are a few counts of this clonotype. In DNA form, the CDR3 reads TGTGCCAGCAGCCAAGGGGACGGGACCGGCCAGTTCTTC. Protein sequence: CASSQGDGTGQFF. This rearrangement joins TRBV3-1 to TRBJ2-1; D is perhaps TRBD1 or TRBD2 (5 bases each). The germline gives CDR1 LGHDT, CDR2 YNNKEL (reference sequence). V gave up 1 base and J gave up 13 bases, with 14 bases separating them. The CDR3 is 13 amino acids.

Many counts were recorded for this clonotype. This rearrangement joins TRBV28 to TRBJ1-1, with TRBD1 matching 8 bases. The germline CDR1 and CDR2 sequences are MDHEN and SYDVKM. The junction had 6 bases not matched to a gene; V was cut back by 5 bases and J by 4 bases. The CDR3 loop spans 14 amino acids. CDR3 bases: TGTGCCAGCAGTCCAGGGGGCGCGGGCACTGAAGCTTTCTTT. Translating gives CASSPGGAGTEAFF.

Many counts were recorded for this clonotype. The chain couples TRBV11-2 to TRBJ2-5, with D possibly being TRBD2 (5 bases). The CDR3 extends over 16 amino acids. Trimming removed 4 bases at V and 0 bases at J, with 15 bases between. Germline CDR1 SGHAT, CDR2 FQNNGV. The CDR3 loop reads CASSSLTAGNQETQYF. DNA of the CDR3: TGTGCCAGCAGCTCCCTTACCGCGGGCAACCAAGAGACCCAGTACTTC.

The chain links TRBV2 to TRBJ2-1; 7 bases are a match to TRBD1. With 6 bases clipped from V and 1 base from J, the junction kept 9 bases outside the gene matches. Germline V gives CDR1 SNHLY, CDR2 FYNNEI. The CDR3 spans 16 residues. The CDR3 nucleotides are TGTGCCAGCAGAGCGACCGGGACAGAATCCTACAATGAGCAGTTCTTC. Residues: CASRATGTESYNEQFF. Using reference TRBV2 and TRBJ2-1 for the parts outside the CDR3, the full variable domain is EPEVTQTPSHQVTQMGQEVILRCVPISNHLYFYWYRQILGQKVEFLVSFYNNEISEKSEIFDDQFSVERPDGSNFTLKIRSTKLEDSAMYFCASRATGTESYNEQFFGPGTRLTVL.

This clonotype appeared many times. The CDR3 here is CASSYFGGQGYEQYF. The CDR3 coding sequence is TGTGCCAGCAGTTATTTTGGTGGACAGGGCTACGAGCAGTACTTC. The genes are TRBV6-9 and TRBJ2-7, with 8 nucleotides matching TRBD1. V lost 1 base, J lost 3 bases, and 5 bases stayed unmatched. The germline V gene has CDR1 MNHGY and CDR2 SVAAGI. This CDR3 comprises 15 residues.

The V and J genes are TRBV13 and TRBJ2-7; D is uncertain. CDR1 is PRHDT and CDR2 is FYEKMQ in the germline V gene (reference sequence). The CDR3 totals 14 residues. The V gene lost 4 bases and the J gene lost 2 bases, with 12 bases spanning the gap. The CDR3 sequence is CASSSPDVPYEQYF. DNA for the CDR3: TGTGCCAGCAGCTCCCCTGATGTACCCTACGAGCAGTACTTC.

This clonotype was seen many times. The J gene is TRBJ1-4, the V gene TRBV28, with D possibly TRBD1 on 6 matching bases. CDR1 is MDHEN and CDR2 is SYDVKM in the germline V gene. Trimming stripped 5 bases from V and 3 bases from J, with 13 bases between. CDR3 length: 15 residues. Here the CDR3 reads CASSPHRQANEKLFF. The CDR3 bases are TGTGCCAGCAGTCCACACCGACAGGCTAATGAAAAACTGTTTTTT.

Ten or more counts support this clonotype. This chain joins TRBV11-2 and TRBJ1-1, with D hard to call. Trimming took 5 bases from V and 5 from J, leaving 18 bases between them. This CDR3 is built from 15 residues. Germline V gives CDR1 SGHAT, CDR2 FQNNGV. CDR3 bases: TGTGCCAGCAGCGGACGGGGAAGGCCTCTAACTGAAGCTTTCTTT. Translating gives CASSGRGRPLTEAFF. The whole variable domain, filled in from reference TRBV11-2 and TRBJ1-1, reads EAGVAQSPRYKIIEKRQSVAFWCNPISGHATLYWYQQILGQGPKLLIQFQNNGVVDDSQLPKDRFSAERLKGVDSTLKIQPAKLEDSAVYLCASSGRGRPLTEAFFGQGTRLTVV.

In this sample, this clonotype turned up a few times. The gene calls are TRBV20-1 and TRBJ2-1, with D tentatively TRBD2 (5 bases). The V gene's germline CDR1 is DFQATT and CDR2 SNEGSKA (reference sequence). This CDR3 has 11 residues. Trimming stripped 6 bases from V and 12 bases from J, with 15 bases between. CDR3 residues: CSAPLAWAQFF. In nucleotides, the CDR3 is TGCAGTGCGCCTCTAGCTTGGGCGCAGTTCTTC.